Detailed here is one TCR beta chain. As processed by the authors: Scientists estimated how many nucleated cells there were by amplifying reference gene primers. The table came from immunoSEQ multiplex PCR; TCRdb's copy has only in-frame clones and leaves some out. V and J calls and clone size follow that table, whereas D and trimming were derived from the DNA. The sample holds 250,000 to 300,000 clones, around 90% seen once. Patients at the Seattle site were enrolled during active infection and followed longitudinally. These data come from a study of blood T cell repertoires in COVID-19. Across the study: COVID-19 samples, acute and convalescent, were from the United States, Italy and Spain. The analysed material was cDNA or gDNA that came from T cells, B-cell-depleted T cells, or PBMCs.

In germline, CDR1 is MRHNA, CDR2 SNTAGT. V was trimmed by 6 bases and J by 0 bases, leaving 14 bases between them. There are 15 residues in the CDR3. This sequence originates from a woman in her sixties with COVID-19, enrolled during active disease. Sequencing input: peripheral blood. V usage is TRBV6-4 and J usage is TRBJ1-2; D unclear. This CDR3 reads CASRPARGANYGYTF. The CDR3, as DNA: TGTGCCAGCAGACCCGCCAGAGGAGCTAACTATGGCTACACCTTC.